The 10 T cell receptor beta chains below all came from one sample that was sequenced in a study of vaccination effects on CD4 cells after COVID-19. Antigen-specific CD4+ T cells were first expanded with viral peptide pools by the ViraFEST assay and only then sequenced. At the end of over 8 days of culture, CD4+ T cells were isolated. Previously uninfected by SARS-CoV-2, the vaccine recipients also showed negative nucleocapsid antibodies. No antigen has been assigned to these receptors. The repertoire was sequenced with immunoSEQ multiplex PCR; TCRdb's copy has only in-frame clones and lacks some. The sample includes around 60,000 clones, roughly three quarters of them seen just once. The source material was CD4+ T cells from PBMCs cultured with HCoV-NL63 spike peptides, sampled before COVID-19 vaccination. Receptors were obtained from a human donor who received a COVID-19 vaccine.

The chain links TRBV28 to TRBJ2-3; no clear D gene. Trimming removed 3 bases from V and 4 bases from J, with 2 bases in between. CDR3 length equals 11 residues. Per the germline V gene, CDR1 is MDHEN and CDR2 is SYDVKM. The CDR3 nucleotides read TGTGCCAGCAGTTTTGCAGATACGCAGTATTTT. Translated: CASSFADTQYF.

The genes are TRBV7-2 and TRBJ1-2; a weak D match, TRBD1 (5 bases). The CDR3 is 14 residues long. Germline CDR1 and CDR2: SGHTA and FQGNSA. V dropped 1 base and J dropped 2 bases, with 8 bases sitting between them. In DNA, the CDR3 is TGTGCCAGCAGCTTAGATCGGGGGAACTATGGCTACACCTTC. It translates to CASSLDRGNYGYTF.

This chain connects TRBV5-6 to TRBJ1-1; D uncertain. CDR1 is SGHDT, CDR2 YYEEEE, per germline. V lost 1 base, J lost 2 bases, and 15 bases lay in between. The CDR3 sequence is 16 residues long. In DNA form, the CDR3 reads TGTGCCAGCAGCTTGCCCGGGCGTGGAATAAACACTGAAGCTTTCTTT. Amino acid sequence: CASSLPGRGINTEAFF.

This chain connects TRBV10-3 to TRBJ1-1; D perhaps matches TRBD1 (5 bases). V was pared by 4 bases and J by 4 bases, with 25 bases between. The CDR3 has 18 amino acids. CDR1 and CDR2 from the germline V gene are ENHRY and SYGVKD. CDR3 amino acids: CAISGGVGTPGTGTEAFF. The CDR3 DNA follows: TGTGCCATCAGTGGGGGTGTAGGGACCCCGGGAACGGGCACTGAAGCTTTCTTT.

The chain joins TRBV5-1 to TRBJ2-1, with D possibly TRBD1 on 5 matching bases. CDR3 length: 13 amino acids. Trimming left V 5 bases short and J 8 bases short, with 14 bases between. The germline CDR1 and CDR2 sequences are SGHRS and YFSETQ. DNA for the CDR3: TGCGCCAGCAGTGCAGGGATCAGCGATGAGCAGTTCTTC. Translated, it gives CASSAGISDEQFF.

The V gene is TRBV7-9, the J gene TRBJ2-7, with TRBD2 matching over 10 bases. V was clipped by 2 bases and J by 9 bases; unmatched bases: 7. From germline, CDR1 is SEHNR and CDR2 FQNEAQ (reference sequence). CDR3 length: 14 amino acids. In DNA form, the CDR3 reads TGTGCCAGCAGCTTATTGAGCGGGGGGGATGGGCAGTACGTC. Encoded protein: CASSLLSGGDGQYV.

This clone was picked up a small number of times. This chain joins TRBV7-3 and TRBJ1-6; D is uncertain. The CDR3 has 14 amino acids. CDR1 is SGHTA and CDR2 is FQGTGA in the germline V gene. V was cut by 0 bases and J by 4 bases, with 4 bases left in between. CDR3 in amino acids: CASSLTGYNSPLHF. The CDR3 coding sequence is TGTGCCAGCAGCTTAACTGGGTATAATTCACCCCTCCACTTT.

The chain is built from TRBV2 and TRBJ2-3; D gene ambiguous. The germline V and J ends were trimmed by 6 bases and 6 bases, with 7 bases remaining between them. Germline CDR1 is SNHLY and CDR2 is FYNNEI. The CDR3 sequence is 11 residues long. This chain's CDR3 is CASRTGDTQYF. Written as DNA, the CDR3 is TGTGCCAGCAGGACTGGTGATACGCAGTATTTT.

CDR3 DNA sequence: TGTGCCAGCAGCATGCGGACTAGCGGACAAGAGACCCAGTACTTC. It yields the protein CASSMRTSGQETQYF. J is TRBJ2-5 and V is TRBV7-2, with 10 nucleotides matching TRBD2. Germline loops: CDR1 SGHTA, CDR2 FQGNSA. The CDR3 consists of 15 residues. J was trimmed by 2 bases and V by 5 bases; bases with no gene match: 5. Variable domain in full (rest from reference TRBV7-2 and TRBJ2-5): GAGVSQSPSNKVTEKGKDVELRCDPISGHTALYWYRQSLGQGLEFLIYFQGNSAPDKSGLPSDRFSAERTGGSVSTLTIQRTQQEDSAVYLCASSMRTSGQETQYFGPGTRLLVL.

J is TRBJ2-1 and V is TRBV4-1, with D possibly matching TRBD1 (6 bases). V lost 4 bases and J 4 bases, leaving 14 bases between the germline ends. Germline lookup yields CDR1 MGHRA and CDR2 YSYEKL. CDR3 length: 15 amino acids. CDR3 nucleotide sequence: TGCGCCAGCAGCCTAGTCCCACAGGGTTACAATGAGCAGTTCTTC. It codes for CASSLVPQGYNEQFF.